Following are 21 T cell receptor beta chains from one sample sequenced in a study of identical twins. MiXCR, applied by TCRdb to the 5' RACE reads, yields one record per CDR3 protein. The sample contains a few hundred thousand distinct CDR3 sequences, approximately 13% of which appear only once. This sample also belongs to another study, concerning yellow fever vaccine responses in identical twins.

Sequenced sample: CD8+ T cells sorted from blood. These TCRs come from a woman between 18 and 29 years old in good health.

This clonotype has a handful of counts. This chain links TRBV7-8 with TRBJ2-7, with 9 bases identical to TRBD2. The junction had 5 bases not matched to a gene; V was cut back by 1 base and J by 1 base. CDR1 is SGHVS, CDR2 FQNEAQ, per germline. The CDR3 is 16 amino acids. The CDR3 region is CASSLGVAGVSYEQYF. CDR3 DNA sequence: TGTGCCAGCAGCTTAGGGGTAGCGGGAGTGTCCTACGAGCAGTACTTC.

The chain joins TRBV4-2 to TRBJ2-7; D remains ambiguous. Trimming shortened V by 0 bases and J by 4 bases, and 13 bases separated the two germline ends. The CDR3 is 15 residues long. CDR1 is LGHNA, CDR2 YNFKEQ, per germline. The CDR3 nucleotides read TGTGCCAGCAGCCAAGATGCAGAAGTGCCGTACGAGCAGTACTTC. Translation gives CASSQDAEVPYEQYF.

This clonotype has more than one count but fewer than ten. Compared with germline, one end of the junction differs, possibly owing to a read error. The V gene is TRBV4-1, the J gene TRBJ2-7, with 7 bases aligning to TRBD1. Per germline, CDR1 MGHRA and CDR2 YSYEKL. The CDR3 consists of 16 residues. The CDR3 loop reads CASRQVRTGGPYEQYF. The CDR3 coding sequence is TGCGCCAGCAGACAAGTACGGACAGGTGGGCCCTACGAGCAGTACTTC.

This clonotype was observed at least ten times. The rearrangement uses TRBV7-8 and TRBJ2-7; D is undetermined. Trimming took 4 bases from V and 9 from J, leaving 13 bases between them. CDR1 and CDR2 (germline): SGHVS, FQNEAQ. The CDR3 totals 12 residues. The CDR3 protein is CASSSDGPGQYF. The DNA for the CDR3 is TGTGCCAGCAGCTCGGACGGCCCGGGGCAGTACTTC.

J is TRBJ1-2 and V is TRBV4-1; 9 bases are shared with TRBD1. The germline gives CDR1 MGHRA, CDR2 YSYEKL. CDR3 size: 16 residues. The V and J ends lost 3 bases and 4 bases, in that order; junction bases with no gene match: 9. The CDR3 loop is CASSQRMTGGSYGYTF. Here the CDR3 DNA reads TGCGCCAGCAGCCAGAGAATGACAGGGGGAAGCTATGGCTACACCTTC.

The chain is built from TRBV28 and TRBJ2-7, with D hard to call. This CDR3 has 16 residues. V was clipped by 2 bases and J by 3 bases, with 17 bases between them. The germline CDR1 and CDR2 sequences are MDHEN and SYDVKM. The CDR3 sequence: CASSLRPGKPNYEQYF. Here the CDR3 DNA reads TGTGCCAGCAGTTTAAGGCCCGGCAAACCCAACTACGAGCAGTACTTC.

V and J are TRBV10-3 and TRBJ1-4, with D uncertain. This CDR3 is built from 17 residues. Germline assignment: CDR1 ENHRY and CDR2 SYGVKD. V lost 2 bases, J lost 0 bases, and 13 bases lay in between. The CDR3 is CAISEPYSFSTNEKLFF. CDR3 DNA sequence: TGTGCCATCAGTGAGCCATACAGTTTTTCAACTAATGAAAAACTGTTTTTT.

The V and J genes are TRBV9 and TRBJ2-2; D gene ambiguous. Per the germline V gene, CDR1 is SGDLS and CDR2 is YYNGEE. This CDR3 has 15 residues. V was pared by 0 bases and J by 1 base, with 7 bases between. CDR3 sequence (DNA): TGTGCCAGCAGCGTAGACTTACGGAACACCGGGGAGCTGTTTTTT. Protein product: CASSVDLRNTGELFF. Supplemented by reference TRBV9 and TRBJ2-2, the full variable domain reads DSGVTQTPKHLITATGQRVTLRCSPRSGDLSVYWYQQSLDQGLQFLIQYYNGEERAKGNILERFSAQQFPDLHSELNLSSLELGDSALYFCASSVDLRNTGELFFGEGSRLTVL.

The rearrangement links TRBV7-6 to TRBJ2-3; TRBD1 aligns across 7 bases. Germline V lookup: CDR1 SGHVS, CDR2 FNYEAQ. This CDR3 region has 15 residues. Trimming took 5 bases from V and 0 from J; bases not matched to a gene: 5. This CDR3 is CASSADRASTDTQYF. CDR3 DNA sequence: TGTGCCAGCAGCGCCGACAGGGCTAGCACAGATACGCAGTATTTT.

The rearrangement joins TRBV19 to TRBJ2-3; D gene ambiguous. CDR3 length: 14 residues. Trimming left V 5 bases short and J 0 bases short, with 9 bases between. Germline V gives CDR1 LNHDA, CDR2 SQIVND (reference sequence). CDR3 residues: CASSPTPSTDTQYF. CDR3 coding DNA: TGTGCCAGTAGTCCCACGCCTAGCACAGATACGCAGTATTTT.

The chain employs TRBV2 and TRBJ1-1, with D possibly TRBD1 on 5 matching bases. CDR1 and CDR2 from the germline V gene are SNHLY and FYNNEI. V gave up 6 bases and J gave up 6 bases, with 17 bases separating them. The CDR3 has 14 residues. CDR3: CASRQLVAGPEAFF. The CDR3 DNA reads TGTGCCAGCAGGCAACTCGTCGCGGGACCTGAAGCTTTCTTT.

This chain links TRBV5-1 with TRBJ2-3; D may correspond to TRBD1 or TRBD2 (5 bases each). The CDR3 contains 15 residues. V was cut by 3 bases and J by 0 bases, with 11 bases left in between. The germline V gene has CDR1 SGHRS and CDR2 YFSETQ. Here the CDR3 DNA reads TGCGCCAGCAGCTGGAGGACACTGAGCACAGATACGCAGTATTTT. This encodes CASSWRTLSTDTQYF.

The chain recombines TRBV10-2 with TRBJ2-7; D might be TRBD2 (6 bases). The germline CDR1 and CDR2 sequences are WSHSY and SAAADI. Trimming took 3 bases from V and 0 from J, leaving 12 bases between them. The CDR3 consists of 15 residues. The CDR3 spells CASSDAGTYSYEQYF. The CDR3 nucleotides are TGCGCCAGCAGTGACGCCGGGACTTACTCCTACGAGCAGTACTTC.

The table lists this clonotype with a few counts. J is TRBJ1-4 and V is TRBV10-2; D is undetermined. V was trimmed by 4 bases and J by 5 bases, leaving 20 bases between them. Germline V gene data show CDR1 as WSHSY and CDR2 as SAAADI. The CDR3 has 17 amino acids. This CDR3 reads CASSALGNKGNNEKLFF. CDR3 sequence (DNA): TGCGCCAGCAGTGCCCTGGGGAACAAGGGAAACAATGAAAAACTGTTTTTT.

This clonotype has more than one count but fewer than ten. The gene calls are TRBV20-1 and TRBJ2-3; 9 nucleotides agree with TRBD2. V shed 6 bases and J 5 bases; nucleotides not matched to a gene: 9. This CDR3 is 14 amino acids long. Germline V gene data show CDR1 as DFQATT and CDR2 as SNEGSKA (reference sequence). CDR3 bases: TGCAGTGCAAGGATAGCGGGAGTGGGAGATACGCAGTATTTT. Translated, it gives CSARIAGVGDTQYF.

This clonotype was seen at least ten times. V usage is TRBV6-4 and J usage is TRBJ2-2; 7 positions agree with TRBD2. CDR3 length equals 15 residues. Per germline, CDR1 MRHNA and CDR2 SNTAGT. J lost 7 bases, V lost 2 bases, and 7 bases had no gene match. The CDR3 coding sequence is TGTGCCAGCAGTGACACCACTAGCGATCACGGGGAGCTGTTTTTT. Residues: CASSDTTSDHGELFF.

To note about this clonotype: Relative to the germline gene, one junction end is altered; a read error may explain this. J is TRBJ2-7 and V is TRBV7-9; D uncertain. The germline V gene encodes CDR1 SEHNR and CDR2 FQNEAQ (reference sequence). The CDR3 covers 14 residues. The DNA for the CDR3 is TGTGCCAGCAGCGACCAGACAAAACCCTACGGGCAGTACTTC. Encoded protein: CASSDQTKPYGQYF.

This clonotype was seen more than once but under ten times. The chain couples TRBV7-8 to TRBJ2-5, with 8 bases aligning to TRBD1. The CDR3 loop spans 15 amino acids. Germline CDR1 reads SGHVS; CDR2 reads FQNEAQ. J gave up 3 bases and V 7 bases, and 10 bases lay outside the gene matches. The CDR3 DNA is TGTGCCAGCACGAGGTGGGACAGGTCTGAAGAGACCCAGTACTTC. Translated, it gives CASTRWDRSEETQYF.

This clonotype was picked up many times. The CDR3 bases are TGTGCCACCAGTGATTTGCACTTGAACAATGAGCAGTTCTTC. Its translation is CATSDLHLNNEQFF. This rearrangement joins TRBV24-1 to TRBJ2-1, with unresolved D. The germline V gene has CDR1 KGHDR and CDR2 SFDVKD. V lost 0 bases, J lost 5 bases, and 7 bases lay in between. This CDR3 is 14 amino acids long.

The chain joins TRBV6-2 or TRBV6-3 to TRBJ2-1, with TRBD2 matching 10 bases. The ends lost 7 bases at V and 8 bases at J; junction bases unmatched: 20. This CDR3 spans 18 amino acids. Per the germline V gene, CDR1 is MNHEY and CDR2 is SVGEGT. CDR3 nucleotide sequence: TGTGCCAGCACCCTAGGGCCCTTAGCGGGAGGATACCTCGATGAGCAGTTCTTC. This encodes CASTLGPLAGGYLDEQFF.

V is TRBV28 and J is TRBJ2-3; D call uncertain. This CDR3 is 15 amino acids long. Per the germline V gene, CDR1 is MDHEN and CDR2 is SYDVKM. V shed 4 bases and J shed 6 bases, with 17 bases lying between them. The CDR3 DNA reads as TGTGCCAGCAGTTCCTATGGCAATGTGTGGGATACGCAGTATTTT. Encoded protein: CASSSYGNVWDTQYF. The full variable domain, in which reference TRBV28 and TRBJ2-3 provide the parts outside the CDR3, is DVKVTQSSRYLVKRTGEKVFLECVQDMDHENMFWYRQDPGLGLRLIYFSYDVKMKEKGDIPEGYSVSREKKERFSLILESASTNQTSMYLCASSSYGNVWDTQYFGPGTRLTVL.